This passage covers 25 T cell receptor beta chains from one sample sequenced in a study of blood T cell repertoires in COVID-19. Libraries were prepared by immunoSEQ multiplex PCR; TCRdb keeps only in-frame clonotypes and omits some of them. The sample yields 270,000 or so clones, 80% to 85% seen once. Specimen: PBMCs or T cells enriched from blood (not recorded which). These receptors were taken from a man between 45 and 60 years old who had recovered from COVID-19.

Only a few counts were recorded for this clone. V gene TRBV27 combines with J gene TRBJ2-1, with TRBD2 matching 10 bases. Trimming removed 6 bases from V and 6 bases from J; junction bases left unmatched: 8. The germline V gene encodes CDR1 MNHEY and CDR2 SMNVEV (reference sequence). CDR3 size: 15 residues. The CDR3 spells CASRSAGGTFNEQFF. CDR3 DNA: TGTGCCAGCAGATCAGCGGGGGGGACGTTCAATGAGCAGTTCTTC.

The J gene is TRBJ1-1, the V gene TRBV20-1; 9 bases are shared with TRBD1. This CDR3 region has 15 residues. The germline V gene has CDR1 DFQATT and CDR2 SNEGSKA (reference sequence). V lost 3 bases, J lost 4 bases, and 9 bases stayed unmatched. The CDR3, as DNA: TGCAGTGCTAGTGGGGACAGGGACGGGAGCACTGAAGCTTTCTTT. This sequence encodes CSASGDRDGSTEAFF.

This clone was counted once. The rearrangement uses TRBV5-6 and TRBJ2-3; D is possibly TRBD2 (6 bases). The germline V gene has CDR1 SGHDT and CDR2 YYEEEE. The CDR3 length is 16 residues. V was cut by 1 base and J by 4 bases, with 16 bases left in between. CDR3 in amino acids: CASSLLGGPESDTQYF. In DNA form, the CDR3 reads TGTGCCAGCAGCTTGTTGGGGGGACCCGAGTCAGATACGCAGTATTTT.

The J gene is TRBJ2-3, the V gene TRBV3-1 (or the pseudogene TRBV3-2), with 10 bases lining up with TRBD2. This CDR3 is 15 amino acids long. CDR1 and CDR2 (germline): LGHDT, YNNKEL (reference sequence). After removal of 4 bases from V and 4 bases from J, the junction contained 5 bases not matched to a gene. As DNA, the CDR3 is TGTGCCAGCAGCCTCAGCGGGGGGGCCCCAGATACGCAGTATTTT. This codes for CASSLSGGAPDTQYF.

This chain connects TRBV10-2 to TRBJ2-5; 12 positions agree with TRBD2. Germline CDR1 WSHSY, CDR2 SAAADI. This CDR3 region has 16 residues. Trimming took 0 bases from V and 3 from J; bases not matched to a gene: 2. The CDR3 sequence: CASSESRLAGEETQYF. The CDR3 DNA follows: TGCGCCAGCAGTGAGTCGAGACTAGCGGGAGAAGAGACCCAGTACTTC.

V and J are TRBV18 and TRBJ1-1; D is possibly TRBD1 (5 bases). The CDR3 totals 18 residues. The ends were cut back, 4 bases at V and 3 bases at J, with 24 bases in the middle. The germline CDR1 and CDR2 sequences are KGHSH and LQKENI. Written as DNA, the CDR3 is TGTGCCAGCTCACTACCCCCGGGACTGGGGCCTCGGGACACTGAAGCTTTCTTT. As protein: CASSLPPGLGPRDTEAFF.

The rearrangement links TRBV2 to TRBJ1-5; 10 bases are a match to TRBD1. The CDR3 loop spans 16 amino acids. CDR1 is SNHLY, CDR2 FYNNEI, per germline. The ends lost 6 bases at V and 3 bases at J; junction bases unmatched: 8. The DNA for the CDR3 is TGTGCCAGCAGGCCGGGACAGGGGATTTCCAATCAGCCCCAGCATTTT. This sequence encodes CASRPGQGISNQPQHF.

The J gene is TRBJ1-6, the V gene TRBV11-2; 8 bases agree with TRBD1. CDR3 length equals 15 residues. J gave up 7 bases and V 4 bases, and 6 bases lay outside the gene matches. Germline loops: CDR1 SGHAT, CDR2 FQNNGV. CDR3 region: CASSSRTGRNSPLHF. The CDR3 nucleotides are TGTGCCAGCAGCTCGAGGACAGGGCGGAATTCACCCCTCCACTTT.

The J gene is TRBJ2-7, the V gene TRBV7-9; tentative D call: TRBD1 (6 bases). With 4 bases removed from V and 2 bases from J, the gap between germline ends came to 12 bases. The CDR3 extends over 14 amino acids. Germline CDR1 reads SEHNR; CDR2 reads FQNEAQ (reference sequence). In DNA form, the CDR3 reads TGTGCCAGCAGCTCCGGGACAAGAGCCTACGAGCAGTACTTC. It is translated as CASSSGTRAYEQYF.

The CDR3 region has the DNA TGTGCCAGCTCACCACTCCGGGATAATGGCTACACCTTC. It codes for CASSPLRDNGYTF. V and J are TRBV18 and TRBJ1-2; D is uncertain. The CDR3 is 13 residues long. V dropped 1 base and J dropped 6 bases, with 9 bases sitting between them. CDR1 is KGHSH, CDR2 LQKENI, per germline.

The chain joins TRBV6-2 or TRBV6-3 to TRBJ2-2; 8 bases match TRBD2. CDR1 and CDR2 from the germline V gene are MNHEY and SVGEGT. This CDR3 is built from 15 residues. V gave up 4 bases and J gave up 4 bases; unmatched junction bases: 5. The CDR3 DNA is TGTGCCAGCAGTTGGAGCGGGAGAGGCACCGGGGAGCTGTTTTTT. It specifies CASSWSGRGTGELFF.

The chain employs TRBV5-1 and TRBJ1-2, with TRBD1 matching 9 bases. Germline trimming cut 4 bases from V and 5 bases from J; bases unmatched to any gene: 15. Germline V CDR1 and CDR2: SGHRS, YFSETQ. The CDR3 extends over 17 amino acids. This chain's CDR3 is CASSPTPPGQGSYGYTF. As DNA, the CDR3 is TGCGCCAGCAGCCCGACACCCCCAGGACAGGGGTCGTATGGCTACACCTTC. Based on the CDR3 plus reference TRBV5-1 and TRBJ1-2, the full variable domain is KAGVTQTPRYLIKTRGQQVTLSCSPISGHRSVSWYQQTPGQGLQFLFEYFSETQRNKGNFPGRFSGRQFSNSRSEMNVSTLELGDSALYLCASSPTPPGQGSYGYTFGSGTRLTVV.

The rearrangement uses TRBV27 and TRBJ2-7; a weak D match, TRBD1 (6 bases). Trimming left V 4 bases short and J 3 bases short, with 19 bases between. The CDR3 covers 16 residues. The V gene's germline CDR1 is MNHEY and CDR2 SMNVEV (reference sequence). CDR3: CASSWAGAGVVYEQYF. The CDR3, as DNA: TGTGCCAGCAGTTGGGCAGGGGCCGGGGTTGTCTACGAGCAGTACTTC.

V usage is TRBV5-1 and J usage is TRBJ2-7; D ambiguous. Trimming cost V 2 bases and J 5 bases, with 11 bases left between them. CDR3 size: 13 residues. Germline loops: CDR1 SGHRS, CDR2 YFSETQ. CDR3 DNA: TGCGCCAGCAGCTTTGAAGTGGGCAACGAGCAGTACTTC. It encodes CASSFEVGNEQYF.

The chain is built from TRBV29-1 and TRBJ2-7; D is ambiguous. The CDR3 extends over 12 amino acids. The ends were cut back, 4 bases at V and 1 base at J, with 8 bases in the middle. The germline V gene has CDR1 SQVTM and CDR2 ANQGSEA. The CDR3 here is CSVGASSYEQYF. CDR3 DNA: TGCAGCGTTGGGGCGTCTTCCTACGAGCAGTACTTC.

The CDR3 reads CASSVLAGQDTQYF. The CDR3, as DNA: TGTGCCAGCAGCGTCCTAGCGGGACAAGATACGCAGTATTTT. The chain recombines TRBV9 with TRBJ2-3; 9 nucleotides match TRBD2. V trimming: 2 bases; J trimming: 5 bases; junction bases outside the gene matches: 3. The CDR3 consists of 14 residues. CDR1 is SGDLS and CDR2 is YYNGEE in the germline V gene.

Concerning this clone itself: Distinct nucleotide sequences in the sample also encode this CDR3. The CDR3 loop is CASRLAGGPTDTQYF. DNA for the CDR3: TGTGCCAGCAGGTTAGCGGGAGGGCCAACAGATACGCAGTATTTT. V and J are TRBV6-5 and TRBJ2-3, with TRBD2 matching 11 bases. CDR3 size: 15 residues. V lost 6 bases, J lost 3 bases, and 5 bases stayed unmatched. CDR1 is MNHEY and CDR2 is SVGAGI in the germline V gene.

This chain uses TRBV6-5 with TRBJ2-5; 7 nucleotides align to TRBD1. The J segment lost 3 bases and the V segment lost 5 bases, leaving 6 bases of the junction unmatched. The CDR3 is 14 residues long. Germline values: CDR1 MNHEY, CDR2 SVGAGI. In DNA, the CDR3 is TGTGCCAGCAGTACCCGGGACAGCAAAGAGACCCAGTACTTC. It translates to CASSTRDSKETQYF.

The chain uses TRBV29-1 and TRBJ1-5, with 7 bases identical to TRBD1. From germline, CDR1 is SQVTM and CDR2 ANQGSEA. The CDR3 extends over 15 amino acids. V gave up 6 bases and J gave up 4 bases; unmatched junction bases: 12. The CDR3 reads CSVLDKGGRNQPQHF. DNA of the CDR3: TGCAGCGTCCTGGACAAAGGGGGCCGAAATCAGCCCCAGCATTTT.

J is TRBJ2-5 and V is TRBV27; TRBD1 matches 9 bases. V trimming: 5 bases; J trimming: 1 base; junction bases outside the gene matches: 2. Germline V CDR1 and CDR2: MNHEY, SMNVEV (reference sequence). The CDR3 totals 14 residues. The DNA of the CDR3 is TGTGCCAGCAGTGGGACAGGGCCCCAAGAGACCCAGTACTTC. Its protein is CASSGTGPQETQYF.

This clone occurred many times. This chain uses TRBV10-2 with TRBJ1-1, with 7 bases lining up with TRBD1. Germline lookup yields CDR1 WSHSY and CDR2 SAAADI. The CDR3 spans 13 residues. V was pared by 5 bases and J by 4 bases, with 4 bases of the junction left unmatched. The CDR3 here is CASSTGTVTEAFF. Written as DNA, the CDR3 is TGCGCCAGCAGTACAGGGACAGTCACTGAAGCTTTCTTT.

This chain links TRBV10-1 with TRBJ2-2; 9 positions agree with TRBD2. V was pared by 2 bases and J by 6 bases, with 4 bases of the junction left unmatched. The CDR3 is 15 residues long. Germline CDR1 reads WNHNN; CDR2 reads SYGVQD (reference sequence). DNA of the CDR3: TGCGCCAGCAGTGAGAGCGGGAGGATGGCCGGGGAGCTGTTTTTT. It yields the protein CASSESGRMAGELFF.

V usage is TRBV5-1 and J usage is TRBJ1-1, with D possibly TRBD1 on 6 matching bases. V lost 3 bases, J lost 1 base, and 16 bases lay in between. This CDR3 contains 16 residues. Looked up from germline, CDR1 is SGHRS and CDR2 is YFSETQ. DNA for the CDR3: TGCGCCAGCAGCTACCAAAACAGGGCCTGGAACACTGAAGCTTTCTTT. Its translation: CASSYQNRAWNTEAFF.

The gene calls are TRBV5-1 and TRBJ2-5, with D perhaps matching TRBD1 (5 bases). Germline CDR1 and CDR2: SGHRS and YFSETQ. V was cut by 4 bases and J by 3 bases, with 13 bases left in between. This CDR3 contains 14 residues. DNA of the CDR3: TGCGCCAGCAGCCCGGGTGGGGCCGAAGAGACCCAGTACTTC. Translation: CASSPGGAEETQYF.

The chain carries TRBV2 and TRBJ1-2, with D hard to call. V was shortened by 4 bases and J by 4 bases, with 10 bases between the two germline ends. CDR3 size: 13 residues. CDR1 and CDR2 (germline): SNHLY, FYNNEI. CDR3 DNA: TGTGCCAGCAGTGGGCAGGCCGGCTATGGCTACACCTTC. Protein product: CASSGQAGYGYTF.